These 7 T cell receptor beta chains were sequenced from one sample in a study of T cell responses to AZD1222 COVID-19 vaccine. Some clones are missing from TCRdb's copy, which holds only in-frame ones; the method was immunoSEQ multiplex PCR. The sample yields some 150,000 clones, 70% to 90% seen once. The source material was peripheral blood, sampled on day 0 of AZD1222 vaccination. The receptors derive from an adult in good health.

This chain uses TRBV3-1 (or the pseudogene TRBV3-2) with TRBJ2-3; no clear D gene. V gave up 1 base and J gave up 0 bases, with 8 bases separating them. Germline CDR1 LGHDT, CDR2 YNNKEL (reference sequence). The CDR3 is 15 residues long. CDR3 coding DNA: TGTGCCAGCAGCCAAGGAGGCAGGAGCACAGATACGCAGTATTTT. Translation: CASSQGGRSTDTQYF.

The V call is TRBV7-3, the J call TRBJ2-1; possible D gene TRBD2, 5 bases. This CDR3 comprises 15 residues. V lost 2 bases and J lost 7, with 15 bases in between. CDR1 and CDR2 (germline): SGHTA, FQGTGA. The CDR3 DNA reads TGTGCCAGCAGCTTAGCGGGTATGGAACCTAATGAGCAGTTCTTC. This codes for CASSLAGMEPNEQFF.

The rearrangement uses TRBV6-2 or TRBV6-3 and TRBJ2-3; TRBD2 matches 7 bases. Unmatched junction bases numbered 13, after V lost 5 bases and J lost 5 bases. CDR1 and CDR2 from the germline V gene are MNHEY and SVGEGT. The CDR3 covers 16 residues. As DNA, the CDR3 is TGTGCCAGCAGTCTCCCTCCTGGCGGGGGAAAAGATACGCAGTATTTT. This codes for CASSLPPGGGKDTQYF.

This sequence joins TRBV7-9 and TRBJ1-4; perhaps TRBD1 as D (6 bases). Trimming shortened V by 5 bases and J by 1 base, and 14 bases separated the two germline ends. The CDR3 has 16 amino acids. The germline V gene encodes CDR1 SEHNR and CDR2 FQNEAQ (reference sequence). CDR3 residues: CASSPPEGGTNEKLFF. The CDR3 DNA reads as TGTGCCAGCAGCCCGCCGGAGGGGGGAACTAATGAAAAACTGTTTTTT. Supplemented by reference TRBV7-9 and TRBJ1-4, the full variable domain reads DTGVSQNPRHKITKRGQNVTFRCDPISEHNRLYWYRQTLGQGPEFLTYFQNEAQLEKSRLLSDRFSAERPKGSFSTLEIQRTEQGDSAMYLCASSPPEGGTNEKLFFGSGTQLSVL.

This clone was seen a single time. The chain carries TRBV30 and TRBJ2-7, with TRBD1 identical over 7 bases. V shed 1 base and J 6 bases; nucleotides not matched to a gene: 9. Germline V gene data show CDR1 as GTSNPN and CDR2 as SVGIG (reference sequence). The CDR3 has 14 residues. DNA of the CDR3: TGTGCCTGGAGTGGGGGACAGCGAACCGGCGAGCAGTACTTC. It specifies CAWSGGQRTGEQYF.

The chain uses TRBV6-5 and TRBJ2-3; 7 positions match TRBD1. Per the germline V gene, CDR1 is MNHEY and CDR2 is SVGAGI. Trimming cost V 4 bases and J 4 bases; bases outside gene matches: 8. The CDR3 runs 15 residues. For the CDR3, the DNA is TGTGCCAGCAGTTCCGTTTTAGGGGGCGCAGATACGCAGTATTTT. It yields the protein CASSSVLGGADTQYF.

V is TRBV28 and J is TRBJ1-1; the D is unclear. The CDR3 sequence is 18 residues long. CDR1 and CDR2 from the germline V gene are MDHEN and SYDVKM. V was shortened by 1 base and J by 1 base, with 19 bases between the two germline ends. CDR3: CASSLLVAWQLGNTEAFF. As DNA, the CDR3 is TGTGCCAGCAGTTTATTAGTCGCGTGGCAGTTGGGGAACACTGAAGCTTTCTTT.